The 9 T cell receptor beta chains below all came from one sample that was sequenced in a study of T cells after posttransplantation cyclophosphamide. Generated by immunoSEQ multiplex PCR, the TCRdb table keeps only in-frame clones and is missing some. The sample includes some 47,000 clones, just over 85% of them seen just once. Sequencing was performed on PBMCs. These receptors were obtained from a man under 40 with a blood cancer, CMV-positive, and with a related stem cell donor.

This rearrangement joins TRBV7-9 to TRBJ2-5; 14 nucleotides line up with TRBD2. The germline gives CDR1 SEHNR, CDR2 FQNEAQ (reference sequence). Unmatched junction bases numbered 8, after V lost 1 base and J lost 1 base. This CDR3 has 19 amino acids. Here the CDR3 reads CASSLDGLAGGSTQETQYF. The CDR3 DNA follows: TGTGCCAGCAGCTTAGACGGACTAGCGGGAGGCTCGACCCAAGAGACCCAGTACTTC.

The CDR3 DNA sequence: TGTGCCAGCAGCTTGGGAGGGACCACTTACGAGCAGTACTTC. This codes for CASSLGGTTYEQYF. V is TRBV11-2 and J is TRBJ2-7; 7 nucleotides align to TRBD2. The CDR3 length is 14 residues. After removal of 3 bases from V and 4 bases from J, the junction contained 6 bases not matched to a gene. Germline values: CDR1 SGHAT, CDR2 FQNNGV.

This clone has more than one count but fewer than ten. This sequence joins TRBV28 and TRBJ2-7; 7 nucleotides match TRBD2. Germline V gene sequence: CDR1 MDHEN, CDR2 SYDVKM. J lost 4 bases, V lost 6 bases, and 9 bases had no gene match. The CDR3 covers 14 residues. CDR3 DNA sequence: TGTGCCAGCAGACTACTAGCGCAGACTTACGAGCAGTACTTC. Translating it yields CASRLLAQTYEQYF.

V and J are TRBV5-1 and TRBJ2-3; D ambiguous. The V gene lost 4 bases and the J gene lost 2 bases, with 5 bases spanning the gap. The CDR3 has 12 residues. Per the germline V gene, CDR1 is SGHRS and CDR2 is YFSETQ. CDR3 sequence reads: CASSPNTDTQYF. The DNA for the CDR3 is TGCGCCAGCAGCCCTAACACAGATACGCAGTATTTT.

The sample holds a few counts of this clone. The CDR3 bases are TGCGCCAGCAGCCGAAAGGACGGAGGGGGGGGATATGAGCAGTTCTTC. Encoded protein: CASSRKDGGGGYEQFF. The genes are TRBV4-1 and TRBJ2-1, with D perhaps TRBD2 (7 bases). Between the trimmed V and J ends, which lost 4 bases and 8 bases, there was a span of 21 bases. The V gene's germline CDR1 is MGHRA and CDR2 YSYEKL. CDR3 length: 16 amino acids.

The chain employs TRBV6-1 and TRBJ2-1; D is possibly TRBD2 (7 bases). Trimming cost V 6 bases and J 8 bases, with 29 bases left between them. The germline CDR1 and CDR2 sequences are MNHNS and SASEGT. The CDR3 loop spans 18 amino acids. Written as DNA, the CDR3 is TGTGCCAGCAGGGAACAGGGTTTCGGGGGGTTGTGGAGGGATGAGCAGTTCTTC. Translation gives CASREQGFGGLWRDEQFF.

This sequence joins TRBV29-1 and TRBJ2-5; maybe TRBD1 (6 bases). Trimming cost V 1 base and J 4 bases, with 16 bases left between them. The CDR3 is made up of 15 amino acids. The germline gives CDR1 SQVTM, CDR2 ANQGSEA. This CDR3 reads CSVEAQGKFIETQYF. The CDR3 DNA sequence: TGCAGCGTTGAAGCCCAGGGGAAATTTATAGAGACCCAGTACTTC.

The chain links TRBV30 to TRBJ2-7, with TRBD1 as a possible D gene (6 bases). CDR3 length equals 13 residues. CDR1 and CDR2 from the germline V gene are GTSNPN and SVGIG (reference sequence). Trimming pared 3 bases from V and 3 bases from J, leaving 12 bases between. The CDR3 DNA follows: TGTGCCTGGAGGTATACAGGGTACTACGAGCAGTACTTC. Its protein is CAWRYTGYYEQYF.

V and J are TRBV28 and TRBJ1-1; 8 nucleotides align to TRBD1. This CDR3 comprises 13 residues. V was pared by 5 bases and J by 11 bases, with 10 bases of the junction left unmatched. Germline CDR1 is MDHEN and CDR2 is SYDVKM. As DNA, the CDR3 is TGTGCCAGCAGTCCCCTTTTGACAGGGGAGGCTTTCTTT. It translates to CASSPLLTGEAFF.